These T cell receptor beta chains were read from a single sample in a study of blood T cells in healthy people across ages. Each CDR3 protein is one row after TCRdb ran MiXCR on the 5' RACE reads. The repertoire has about 400,000 distinct CDR3 sequences, 45% to 60% of them found once; the top ten carry around 49%. Sequencing was carried out using blood. The receptors were gathered from a man aged 55 to 70 in good health. The CDR3 runs from the conserved cysteine through the conserved F or W. The order of the fields is CDR3 protein, CDR3 DNA, D gene, J gene, V gene, clone size. The D gene is left open where the match is weak. Clone sizes are given selectively: once, few, many, or a class where the clone is expanded.

CDR3aa: CAISEVGTIRQETQYF; CDR3nt: TGTGCCATCAGTGAGGTCGGGACAATTCGCCAAGAGACCCAGTACTTC; d_gene: -; j_gene: TRBJ2-5; v_gene: TRBV10-3; abundance: -
CDR3aa: CASSLLAGVFDEQFF; CDR3nt: TGTGCCAGCAGCTTACTAGCGGGAGTGTTTGATGAGCAGTTCTTC; d_gene: TRBD2; j_gene: TRBJ2-1; v_gene: TRBV7-2; abundance: -
CDR3aa: CASRGQAGTGEQYF; CDR3nt: TGTGCCAGCAGAGGGCAAGCCGGCACCGGCGAGCAGTACTTC; d_gene: -; j_gene: TRBJ2-7; v_gene: TRBV4-2; abundance: -
CDR3aa: CSVTRTGDSDTQYF; CDR3nt: TGCAGCGTTACCCGGACAGGGGATTCAGATACGCAGTATTTT; d_gene: TRBD1; j_gene: TRBJ2-3; v_gene: TRBV29-1; abundance: -
CDR3aa: CASSPMAGPYNEQFF; CDR3nt: TGCGCCAGCAGCCCCATGGCAGGGCCCTACAATGAGCAGTTCTTC; d_gene: -; j_gene: TRBJ2-1; v_gene: TRBV5-1; abundance: -
CDR3aa: CATSPRGVGFNEQFF; CDR3nt: TGTGCCACCAGCCCGCGGGGCGTGGGTTTCAATGAGCAGTTCTTC; d_gene: -; j_gene: TRBJ2-1; v_gene: TRBV15; abundance: many
CDR3aa: CSARKLAGYNEQFF; CDR3nt: TGCAGTGCTAGAAAACTAGCGGGATACAATGAGCAGTTCTTC; d_gene: TRBD2; j_gene: TRBJ2-1; v_gene: TRBV20-1; abundance: -
CDR3aa: CASSPNPGQDYEQFF; CDR3nt: TGTGCCAGCAGCCCGAATCCGGGACAGGACTATGAGCAGTTCTTC; d_gene: TRBD1; j_gene: TRBJ2-1; v_gene: TRBV7-2; abundance: -
CDR3aa: CASSSSIGSGANVLTF; CDR3nt: TGTGCCAGCAGTTCCTCGATCGGGTCTGGGGCCAACGTCCTGACTTTC; d_gene: -; j_gene: TRBJ2-6; v_gene: TRBV28; abundance: -
CDR3aa: CASSSGTSSSITDTQYF; CDR3nt: TGTGCCAGCAGCTCCGGGACTAGCAGTTCTATCACAGATACGCAGTATTTT; d_gene: TRBD2; j_gene: TRBJ2-3; v_gene: TRBV11-3; abundance: -
CDR3aa: CSARRSDRGGNQPQHF; CDR3nt: TGCAGTGCTAGACGTTCTGACAGGGGTGGCAATCAGCCCCAGCATTTT; d_gene: TRBD1; j_gene: TRBJ1-5; v_gene: TRBV20-1; abundance: -
CDR3aa: CASSGSRNEQFF; CDR3nt: TGTGCCAGCAGTGGGTCCAGGAATGAGCAGTTCTTC; d_gene: -; j_gene: TRBJ2-1; v_gene: TRBV9; abundance: -
CDR3aa: CASSRGSSTNEQFF; CDR3nt: TGTGCCAGCAGTCGGGGATCTAGTACGAATGAGCAGTTCTTC; d_gene: -; j_gene: TRBJ2-1; v_gene: TRBV4-2; abundance: many
CDR3aa: CASIDMGTDTQYF; CDR3nt: TGTGCCAGCATAGACATGGGAACAGATACGCAGTATTTT; d_gene: -; j_gene: TRBJ2-3; v_gene: TRBV25-1; abundance: few
CDR3aa: CASSQRAIGGGTDAQYF; CDR3nt: TGTGCCAGCAGCCAAAGGGCTATCGGGGGTGGCACAGATGCGCAGTATTTT; d_gene: -; j_gene: TRBJ2-3; v_gene: TRBV12-3/TRBV12-4; abundance: -
CDR3aa: CASSPIPSESGEQFF; CDR3nt: TGTGCCAGCAGCCCTATTCCGAGCGAGAGCGGTGAGCAGTTCTTC; d_gene: -; j_gene: TRBJ2-1; v_gene: TRBV3-1; abundance: -
CDR3aa: CASTRPFGTSGTGELFF; CDR3nt: TGTGCCAGCACCCGCCCGTTCGGGACTAGTGGGACCGGGGAGCTGTTTTTT; d_gene: TRBD2; j_gene: TRBJ2-2; v_gene: TRBV6-2/TRBV6-3; abundance: -
CDR3aa: CASSMGLVSSYNEQFF; CDR3nt: TGTGCCAGCAGCATGGGACTAGTGAGCTCCTACAATGAGCAGTTCTTC; d_gene: TRBD2; j_gene: TRBJ2-1; v_gene: TRBV7-2; abundance: -
CDR3aa: CSYIVNPYNEQFF; CDR3nt: TGCAGCTATATAGTGAATCCCTACAATGAGCAGTTCTTC; d_gene: -; j_gene: TRBJ2-1; v_gene: TRBV29-1; abundance: few
CDR3aa: CSARQDMEGKEQFF; CDR3nt: TGCAGTGCTAGGCAAGATATGGAGGGGAAGGAGCAGTTCTTC; d_gene: -; j_gene: TRBJ2-1; v_gene: TRBV20-1; abundance: -
CDR3aa: CASSLFRTGKFF; CDR3nt: TGTGCCAGCAGTCTTTTCCGGACAGGGAAGTTCTTC; d_gene: TRBD1; j_gene: TRBJ2-1; v_gene: TRBV6-6; abundance: -
CDR3aa: CASSEIRGGAETQYF; CDR3nt: TGTGCCAGCAGTGAAATTCGAGGAGGGGCAGAGACCCAGTACTTC; d_gene: -; j_gene: TRBJ2-5; v_gene: TRBV6-1; abundance: -
CDR3aa: CASSEGLAVSGANVLTF; CDR3nt: TGTGCCAGCAGCGAGGGACTAGCGGTATCCGGGGCCAACGTCCTGACTTTC; d_gene: TRBD2; j_gene: TRBJ2-6; v_gene: TRBV2; abundance: few
CDR3aa: CACRGQGNNQPQHF; CDR3nt: TGTGCCTGCCGGGGACAGGGGAACAATCAGCCCCAGCATTTT; d_gene: TRBD1; j_gene: TRBJ1-5; v_gene: TRBV30; abundance: -
CDR3aa: CASSPRTSGLTDTQYF; CDR3nt: TGTGCCAGCAGCCCGAGGACTAGTGGGCTCACAGATACGCAGTATTTT; d_gene: TRBD2; j_gene: TRBJ2-3; v_gene: TRBV7-2; abundance: -
CDR3aa: CASSYSLFGGETQYF; CDR3nt: TGTGCCAGCAGTTACTCTCTCTTTGGGGGAGAGACCCAGTACTTC; d_gene: -; j_gene: TRBJ2-5; v_gene: TRBV6-5; abundance: few
CDR3aa: CASSPTARGYTF; CDR3nt: TGTGCCAGCAGCCCGACAGCGCGTGGCTACACCTTC; d_gene: -; j_gene: TRBJ1-2; v_gene: TRBV7-2; abundance: once
CDR3aa: CASSATRGTGELFF; CDR3nt: TGTGCCAGCAGTGCAACCCGTGGGACCGGGGAGCTGTTTTTT; d_gene: -; j_gene: TRBJ2-2; v_gene: TRBV2; abundance: few
CDR3aa: CASSLGTSGSLLNEQFF; CDR3nt: TGTGCCAGCAGCCTCGGGACTAGCGGGAGCCTACTCAATGAGCAGTTCTTC; d_gene: TRBD2; j_gene: TRBJ2-1; v_gene: TRBV6-1; abundance: -
CDR3aa: CASSPWTPRGQETQYF; CDR3nt: TGTGCCAGCAGTCCCTGGACACCCCGGGGGCAAGAGACCCAGTACTTC; d_gene: -; j_gene: TRBJ2-5; v_gene: TRBV6-5; abundance: -
CDR3aa: CSAQSLAGGFYEQYF; CDR3nt: TGCAGTGCTCAGTCACTAGCGGGAGGTTTTTACGAGCAGTACTTC; d_gene: TRBD2; j_gene: TRBJ2-7; v_gene: TRBV20-1; abundance: few
CDR3aa: CASSPQVSIYGYTF; CDR3nt: TGTGCCAGCAGCCCACAGGTTTCGATCTATGGCTACACCTTC; d_gene: -; j_gene: TRBJ1-2; v_gene: TRBV5-5; abundance: -
CDR3aa: CASSYSLREQFF; CDR3nt: TGTGCCAGCAGCTATTCCCTTCGTGAGCAGTTCTTC; d_gene: -; j_gene: TRBJ2-1; v_gene: TRBV7-2; abundance: -
CDR3aa: CSARGLRLTDTQYF; CDR3nt: TGCAGTGCTAGAGGGCTGCGCCTTACAGATACGCAGTATTTT; d_gene: -; j_gene: TRBJ2-3; v_gene: TRBV20-1; abundance: -
CDR3aa: CASSRWGGQGYEQYF; CDR3nt: TGTGCCAGCAGCCGGTGGGGCGGACAGGGCTACGAGCAGTACTTC; d_gene: TRBD1; j_gene: TRBJ2-7; v_gene: TRBV3-1; abundance: few
CDR3aa: CASSLGLRVDIQYF; CDR3nt: TGCGCCAGCAGCTTGGGCCTCAGGGTTGACATTCAGTACTTC; d_gene: -; j_gene: TRBJ2-4; v_gene: TRBV5-1; abundance: many
CDR3aa: CASSASTDTQYF; CDR3nt: TGTGCCAGCAGCGCTAGCACAGATACGCAGTATTTT; d_gene: -; j_gene: TRBJ2-3; v_gene: TRBV7-2; abundance: -
CDR3aa: CASIRQGATSDTQYF; CDR3nt: TGTGCCAGCATCCGGCAGGGGGCGACCTCAGATACGCAGTATTTT; d_gene: TRBD1; j_gene: TRBJ2-3; v_gene: TRBV12-3/TRBV12-4; abundance: -
CDR3aa: CASGPGGAYNEQFF; CDR3nt: TGTGCTAGTGGTCCGGGAGGAGCCTACAATGAGCAGTTCTTC; d_gene: TRBD2; j_gene: TRBJ2-1; v_gene: TRBV12-5; abundance: few
CDR3aa: CASSRDRQLALHF; CDR3nt: TGTGCCAGCAGCCGGGACAGGCAGTTAGCCCTCCACTTT; d_gene: TRBD1; j_gene: TRBJ1-6; v_gene: TRBV12-3/TRBV12-4; abundance: once
CDR3aa: CSVVRRGETQYF; CDR3nt: TGCAGCGTTGTCCGGAGGGGGGAGACCCAGTACTTC; d_gene: -; j_gene: TRBJ2-5; v_gene: TRBV29-1; abundance: -
CDR3aa: CASSLNGAPTDTQYF; CDR3nt: TGTGCCAGCAGCTTGAACGGGGCCCCGACAGATACGCAGTATTTT; d_gene: -; j_gene: TRBJ2-3; v_gene: TRBV5-6; abundance: -
CDR3aa: CASSFPDTDTQYF; CDR3nt: TGTGCCAGCAGCTTCCCAGACACAGATACGCAGTATTTT; d_gene: -; j_gene: TRBJ2-3; v_gene: TRBV7-9; abundance: -
CDR3aa: CASSRDRGSYEQYF; CDR3nt: TGTGCCAGCAGCCGGGACAGGGGTTCCTACGAGCAGTACTTC; d_gene: TRBD1; j_gene: TRBJ2-7; v_gene: TRBV11-1; abundance: -
CDR3aa: CASSSWTGRYEQYF; CDR3nt: TGTGCCAGCAGTTCCTGGACAGGGCGCTACGAGCAGTACTTC; d_gene: TRBD1; j_gene: TRBJ2-7; v_gene: TRBV27; abundance: -
CDR3aa: CASSPRGGPYEQYF; CDR3nt: TGTGCCTCTAGTCCCCGGGGGGGTCCCTACGAGCAGTACTTC; d_gene: TRBD2; j_gene: TRBJ2-7; v_gene: TRBV27; abundance: once
CDR3aa: CASSLFGPQETQYF; CDR3nt: TGTGCCAGCAGCTTATTTGGGCCCCAAGAGACCCAGTACTTC; d_gene: -; j_gene: TRBJ2-5; v_gene: TRBV7-2; abundance: -
CDR3aa: CAGSQICDRGTEAFF; CDR3nt: TGTGCCGGCAGCCAGATCTGCGACAGGGGCACTGAAGCTTTCTTT; d_gene: TRBD1; j_gene: TRBJ1-1; v_gene: TRBV14; abundance: -
CDR3aa: CASNLAGVEETQYF; CDR3nt: TGTGCCAGCAACCTAGCGGGAGTGGAAGAGACCCAGTACTTC; d_gene: TRBD2; j_gene: TRBJ2-5; v_gene: TRBV28; abundance: -
CDR3aa: CASSLDSRRREGRSYNEQFF; CDR3nt: TGTGCCAGCAGCTTAGATTCCCGTCGGCGGGAGGGTAGGTCCTACAATGAGCAGTTCTTC; d_gene: TRBD2; j_gene: TRBJ2-1; v_gene: TRBV11-2; abundance: many
CDR3aa: CASSPPQAPGVRIDTQYF; CDR3nt: TGTGCCAGCAGTCCTCCCCAGGCCCCGGGAGTTCGCATAGATACGCAGTATTTT; d_gene: -; j_gene: TRBJ2-3; v_gene: TRBV27; abundance: -
CDR3aa: CSATQREPYEQYF; CDR3nt: TGCAGTGCTACCCAGCGGGAGCCCTACGAGCAGTACTTC; d_gene: TRBD2; j_gene: TRBJ2-7; v_gene: TRBV20-1; abundance: few
CDR3aa: CASSRDQTSTDTQYF; CDR3nt: TGCGCCAGCAGTAGGGACCAAACTAGCACAGATACGCAGTATTTT; d_gene: -; j_gene: TRBJ2-3; v_gene: TRBV5-1; abundance: -